A selection of T cell receptor beta chains follows, all from one sample in a study of cytomegalovirus exposure and HLA in healthy donors. Assay: immunoSEQ multiplex PCR; the TCRdb copy retains only in-frame clones and omits some. The table records about 360,000 clones, roughly 90% of them present only once. The sample consisted of PBMCs. All receptors derive from a woman younger than 35 in good health and CMV-seronegative. The CDR3 runs from the conserved cysteine through the conserved F or W.

TRBV5-1	TRBJ1-4	CASTRRGAGEKLFF
TRBV5-1	TRBJ1-2	CASSFGQGKGYGYTF
TRBV5-8	TRBJ2-3	CASTLLSGTVSTDTQYF
TRBV6-6	TRBJ2-3	CASSPRRGITDTQYF
TRBV9	TRBJ2-1	CASSVVAEIYNEQFF
TRBV4-1	TRBJ1-5	CASSLEGGGQGNQPQHF
TRBV7-9	TRBJ1-2	CASLVRGGGYTF
TRBV6-6	TRBJ1-1	CASSWDRSEVHTEAFF
TRBV10-3	TRBJ2-7	CAISESSGLAGRPSHEQYF
TRBV9	TRBJ1-4	CASSLTRGTGHEKLFF
TRBV19	TRBJ2-1	CASSIGGGSYNEQFF
TRBV27	TRBJ2-7	CASSPHILAVTYEQYF
TRBV28	TRBJ1-1	CASRPQMNTEAFF
TRBV6-5	TRBJ1-3	CASSYTGGAGNTIYF
TRBV6-6	TRBJ1-1	CASSYPSEDTEAFF
TRBV27	TRBJ1-5	CASSYMWNQPQHF
TRBV6-1	TRBJ1-1	CASSAEPGVNTEAFF
TRBV7-2	TRBJ2-7	CASSLVLWDRGTYEQYF